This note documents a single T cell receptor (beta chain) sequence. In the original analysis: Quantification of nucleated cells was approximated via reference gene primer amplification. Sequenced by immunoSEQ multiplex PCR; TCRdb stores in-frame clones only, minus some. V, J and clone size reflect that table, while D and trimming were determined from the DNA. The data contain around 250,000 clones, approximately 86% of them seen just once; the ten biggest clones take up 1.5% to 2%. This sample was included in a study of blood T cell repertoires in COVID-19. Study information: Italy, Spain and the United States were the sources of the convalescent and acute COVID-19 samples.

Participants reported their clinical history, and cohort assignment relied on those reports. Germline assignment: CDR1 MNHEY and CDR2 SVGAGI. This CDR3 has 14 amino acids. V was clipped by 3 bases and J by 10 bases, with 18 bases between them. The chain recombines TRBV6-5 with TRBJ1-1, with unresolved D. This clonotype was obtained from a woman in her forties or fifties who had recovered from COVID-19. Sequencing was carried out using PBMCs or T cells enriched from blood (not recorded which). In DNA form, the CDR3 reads TGTGCCAGCAGTTATAGCATACGGTCCTCTGGAGCTTTCTTT. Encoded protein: CASSYSIRSSGAFF.